These T cell receptor beta chains were read from a single sample in a study of blood T cells in healthy people across ages. TCRdb itself ran the 5' RACE reads through MiXCR, one entry per CDR3 protein. The table has 2 million or so distinct CDR3 sequences, around half seen once. Sequencing was performed on blood. The receptor set was obtained from a woman aged 40 to 50 in good health. Both conserved end residues are part of each CDR3. Each record gives: CDR3 protein, CDR3 DNA, V gene, clone size, D gene, J gene. The D gene is left open where the match is weak. Clone sizes are given selectively: once, few, many, or a class where the clone is expanded.

CASSSDSPLDIRYF TGTGCCAGCAGTTCGGACAGTCCCCTGGATATTCGGTACTTC TRBV7-9 - - TRBJ2-4
CSALNGGSSLRPQHF TGCAGTGCTCTTAACGGGGGCAGCAGCTTACGGCCCCAGCATTTT TRBV20-1 - - TRBJ1-5
CASSLIQGAAYNEQFF TGCGCCAGCAGCCTAATACAGGGGGCTGCCTACAATGAGCAGTTCTTC TRBV4-3 - TRBD1 TRBJ2-1
CSARDIDEQFF TGCAGTGCTAGAGATATTGATGAGCAGTTCTTC TRBV20-1 - - TRBJ2-1
CASRDRGRDEKLFF TGTGCCAGCCGAGATAGGGGGCGAGATGAAAAACTGTTTTTT TRBV6-2/TRBV6-3 - TRBD1 TRBJ1-4
CASSSPVGSSYNEQFF TGTGCCAGCAGCTCTCCTGTCGGGAGCTCCTACAATGAGCAGTTCTTC TRBV7-2 few - TRBJ2-1
CASGRDRGDYGYTF TGTGCCAGCGGCCGGGACAGGGGGGACTATGGCTACACCTTC TRBV6-1 - TRBD1 TRBJ1-2
CASSFITGLNNEQFF TGTGCCAGCAGTTTTATTACAGGGCTAAACAATGAGCAGTTCTTC TRBV28 - - TRBJ2-1
CASSRADARNYGYTF TGTGCCAGCAGTCGAGCGGACGCCCGAAACTATGGCTACACCTTC TRBV28 - - TRBJ1-2
CASSLADRQEASGQFF TGTGCCAGCAGCTTAGCTGACCGACAGGAAGCCTCCGGGCAGTTCTTC TRBV7-4 - - TRBJ2-1
CASSSIRQGNEKLFF TGTGCCAGCAGTTCCATTCGACAGGGGAATGAAAAACTGTTTTTT TRBV6-5 - TRBD1 TRBJ1-4
CASRADLGNEQFF TGTGCCAGCAGAGCTGACCTTGGCAATGAGCAGTTCTTC TRBV12-3/TRBV12-4 - - TRBJ2-1
CASSLAGGSDTQYF TGTGCCAGCAGCTTAGCCGGAGGGTCTGATACGCAGTATTTT TRBV12-3/TRBV12-4 many - TRBJ2-3
CASSQEQITLSGANVLTF TGTGCCAGCAGCCAGGAACAGATAACCCTATCTGGGGCCAACGTCCTGACTTTC TRBV14 - - TRBJ2-6
CASSQGLTSGGRYEQFF TGCGCCAGCAGCCAAGGGCTGACTAGCGGGGGACGCTATGAGCAGTTCTTC TRBV4-3 few TRBD2 TRBJ2-1
CASSLELGQGTSGNTIYF TGCGCCAGCAGCTTGGAACTGGGACAGGGGACCTCCGGAAACACCATATATTTT TRBV5-1 - TRBD1 TRBJ1-3
CASSRLSGGGPLNEQFF TGTGCCAGCAGCCGGTTGTCGGGCGGGGGCCCCCTCAATGAGCAGTTCTTC TRBV7-2 - - TRBJ2-1
CASSSLRGDRGLYEQYF TGTGCCAGCAGTTCCTTGCGGGGGGACAGGGGACTCTACGAGCAGTACTTC TRBV27 - TRBD1 TRBJ2-7
CASSKLTSGGAHEQYF TGCGCCAGCAGCAAACTGACTAGCGGGGGGGCCCATGAGCAGTACTTC TRBV4-3 - TRBD2 TRBJ2-5
CASTGQGGVIGELFF TGTGCCAGCACTGGACAGGGAGGGGTTATCGGGGAGCTGTTTTTT TRBV7-2 - - TRBJ2-2
CASSEGPGGEAFF TGTGCCAGCAGTGAAGGTCCTGGGGGTGAAGCTTTCTTT TRBV6-1 - - TRBJ1-1
CASNRQGSYEQYF TGTGCCAGCAACAGACAGGGATCCTACGAGCAGTACTTC TRBV12-3/TRBV12-4 few TRBD1 TRBJ2-7
CASSSDRVRYNEQFF TGCGCCAGCAGCTCCGACAGGGTAAGGTACAATGAGCAGTTCTTC TRBV5-1 few TRBD1 TRBJ2-1
CASSPTVDGYTF TGTGCCAGCAGCCCCACGGTGGATGGCTACACCTTC TRBV7-2 - - TRBJ1-2
CASSQVQGGDKYEQYF TGTGCCAGCAGCCAAGTCCAAGGGGGCGACAAGTACGAGCAGTACTTC TRBV4-2 few TRBD1 TRBJ2-7
CASSLDSRNKNEQFF TGTGCCAGCAGTTTAGACAGTCGTAATAAGAATGAGCAGTTCTTC TRBV27 - - TRBJ2-1
CASGTQLDNEQYF TGTGCCAGCGGGACCCAGCTAGACAATGAGCAGTACTTC TRBV7-3 - - TRBJ2-7
CASSEAGQGRGIQYF TGTGCCAGCAGTGAAGCTGGACAGGGTCGAGGCATTCAGTACTTC TRBV6-1 many TRBD1 TRBJ2-4
CASSLEGQVHGYTF TGCGCCAGCAGCTTGGAAGGACAGGTTCATGGCTACACCTTC TRBV5-1 - TRBD1 TRBJ1-2
CAITNRGAYEQYF TGCGCCATCACTAACAGGGGGGCCTACGAGCAGTACTTC TRBV4-1 few TRBD1 TRBJ2-7
CASSFGGSGQETQYF TGTGCCAGCAGCTTTGGAGGGTCGGGGCAAGAGACCCAGTACTTC TRBV11-2 - - TRBJ2-5
CASSLGAAQTNQPQHF TGTGCCAGCAGTTTAGGCGCGGCACAGACAAATCAGCCCCAGCATTTT TRBV27 - - TRBJ1-5
CSARGRVRGQGSYQETQYF TGCAGTGCTAGAGGCAGGGTGAGGGGACAGGGGTCGTACCAAGAGACCCAGTACTTC TRBV20-1 - TRBD1 TRBJ2-5
CSVEDLRASSSGANVLTF TGCAGCGTTGAAGATCTTCGCGCCTCATCCTCTGGGGCCAACGTCCTGACTTTC TRBV29-1 few - TRBJ2-6
CASAPEGAYGYTF TGTGCCAGCGCCCCGGAAGGGGCGTATGGCTACACCTTC TRBV12-3/TRBV12-4 - - TRBJ1-2
CASKRVDNEQFF TGTGCCAGCAAAAGGGTAGACAATGAGCAGTTCTTC TRBV6-6 - - TRBJ2-1
CASSAVVNGIKPGETQYF TGCGCCAGCAGCGCGGTCGTTAACGGAATAAAACCGGGAGAGACCCAGTACTTC TRBV5-1 - - TRBJ2-5
CASSQNKSYYEQYF TGCGCCAGCAGCCAAAATAAGTCATACTACGAGCAGTACTTC TRBV4-3 - - TRBJ2-7
CSPRRAVYNEQFF TGCAGCCCTCGGAGGGCTGTCTACAATGAGCAGTTCTTC TRBV20-1 - - TRBJ2-1
CASTSRGGVDTQYF TGTGCCAGCACCTCAAGGGGGGGGGTCGATACGCAGTATTTT TRBV12-3/TRBV12-4 - - TRBJ2-3
CSASSPQRGRGEQFF TGCAGTGCTAGCAGCCCCCAGCGGGGGAGGGGTGAGCAGTTCTTC TRBV20-1 - TRBD2 TRBJ2-1
CARSYGSGDNEQFF TGTGCCCGCAGTTATGGTAGCGGTGACAATGAGCAGTTCTTC TRBV6-6 once - TRBJ2-1
CASSPSTSGAYNEQFF TGCGCCAGCAGCCCTTCGACTAGCGGGGCCTACAATGAGCAGTTCTTC TRBV5-1 - TRBD2 TRBJ2-1
CASSLTVPHSGANVLTF TGTGCCAGCAGTTTGACAGTACCCCACTCTGGGGCCAACGTCCTGACTTTC TRBV28 - - TRBJ2-6
CASSYRLGQGRSSYEQYF TGTGCCAGCAGTTACCGTTTGGGACAGGGTAGGAGCTCCTACGAGCAGTACTTC TRBV6-5 - TRBD1 TRBJ2-7
CASSLSGGQTDTQYF TGCGCCAGCAGCCTCTCGGGGGGGCAGACAGATACGCAGTATTTT TRBV4-1 few TRBD2 TRBJ2-3
CASSSDIGGNYGYTF TGTGCCAGCAGCAGCGACATTGGGGGGAACTATGGCTACACCTTC TRBV5-4 few - TRBJ1-2
CASSRGLAGGPSSYEQYF TGCGCCAGCAGCCGAGGACTAGCGGGGGGCCCGAGCTCCTACGAGCAGTACTTC TRBV4-3 few TRBD2 TRBJ2-7
CATSRASADYEQYF TGTGCCACCAGCAGAGCCAGCGCTGACTACGAGCAGTACTTC TRBV15 - - TRBJ2-7
CASSGFGQPQHF TGTGCCAGCAGCGGATTTGGGCAGCCCCAGCATTTT TRBV11-2 once - TRBJ1-5
CASSQGQTHTEAFF TGTGCCAGCAGTCAAGGACAAACACACACTGAAGCTTTCTTT TRBV12-3/TRBV12-4 once - TRBJ1-1
CASSQDPAGTYNEQFF TGCGCCAGCAGCCAAGACCCAGCGGGGACCTACAATGAGCAGTTCTTC TRBV4-3 few TRBD2 TRBJ2-1
CASRSGTWGYNEQFF TGTGCCAGCAGGTCCGGAACCTGGGGCTACAATGAGCAGTTCTTC TRBV28 few - TRBJ2-1
CASSYLGQEGNEQFF TGCGCCAGCAGCTACCTGGGACAAGAAGGCAATGAGCAGTTCTTC TRBV5-1 few - TRBJ2-1
CASSEAAGTYEQYF TGTGCCAGCAGTGAAGCTGCAGGGACCTACGAGCAGTACTTC TRBV6-1 - - TRBJ2-7
CASSDPASGGSYEQYF TGCGCCAGCAGTGACCCGGCTAGCGGGGGATCCTACGAGCAGTACTTC TRBV10-2 - TRBD2 TRBJ2-7
CASSPRGSHSYEQYF TGTGCCAGCAGCCCCCGGGGCAGCCACTCCTACGAGCAGTACTTC TRBV14 - - TRBJ2-7
CASSLSVGDSTNYGYTF TGTGCCAGCAGTTTATCGGTAGGGGACAGCACCAACTATGGCTACACCTTC TRBV27 - TRBD1 TRBJ1-2
CASREAGYREVDNEQYF TGTGCCAGCCGGGAGGCCGGGTACAGGGAGGTAGACAATGAGCAGTACTTC TRBV6-2/TRBV6-3 - - TRBJ2-5